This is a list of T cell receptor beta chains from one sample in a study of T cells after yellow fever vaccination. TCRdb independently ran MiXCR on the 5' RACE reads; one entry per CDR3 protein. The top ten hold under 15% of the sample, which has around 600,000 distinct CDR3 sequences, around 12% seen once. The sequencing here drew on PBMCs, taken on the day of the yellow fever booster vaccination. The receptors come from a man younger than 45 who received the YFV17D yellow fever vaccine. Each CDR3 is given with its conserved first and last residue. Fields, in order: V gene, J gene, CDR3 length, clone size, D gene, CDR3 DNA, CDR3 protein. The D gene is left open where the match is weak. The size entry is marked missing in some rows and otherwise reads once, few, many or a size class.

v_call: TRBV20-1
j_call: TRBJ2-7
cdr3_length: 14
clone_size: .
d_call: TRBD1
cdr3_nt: TGCAGTGCTAGACCGGACAGGGCCCCCAACGAGCAGTACTTC
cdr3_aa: CSARPDRAPNEQYF

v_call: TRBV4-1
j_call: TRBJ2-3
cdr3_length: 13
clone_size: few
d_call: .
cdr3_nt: TGCGCCAGCAGCCGCCCGGGACATTCGGGGCAGTATTTT
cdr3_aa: CASSRPGHSGQYF

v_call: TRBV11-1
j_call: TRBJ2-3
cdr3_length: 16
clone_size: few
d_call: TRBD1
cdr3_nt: TGTGCCAGCAGCCCCACCGGGACAGGGAAGGGCGATACGCAGTATTTT
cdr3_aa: CASSPTGTGKGDTQYF

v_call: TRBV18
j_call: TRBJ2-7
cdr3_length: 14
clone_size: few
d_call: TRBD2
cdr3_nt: TGTGCCAGCGCTGCGGGACTAGGGGCCTACGAGCAGTACTTC
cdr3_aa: CASAAGLGAYEQYF

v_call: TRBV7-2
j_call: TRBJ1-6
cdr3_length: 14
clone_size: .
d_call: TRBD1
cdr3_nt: TGTGCCAGCAGCTCCGGGACAGGGGGCACCCCCCTCCACTTT
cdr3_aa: CASSSGTGGTPLHF

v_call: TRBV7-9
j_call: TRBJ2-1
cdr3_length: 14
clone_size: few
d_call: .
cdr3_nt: TGTGCCAGCACCCCCCGACTAGTTTTCAATGAGCAGTTCTTC
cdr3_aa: CASTPRLVFNEQFF

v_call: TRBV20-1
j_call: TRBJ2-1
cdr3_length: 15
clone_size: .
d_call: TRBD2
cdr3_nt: TGCAGTGCTAGTTACCCGACTAGCGGGAGGGCTGAGCAGTTCTTC
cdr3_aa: CSASYPTSGRAEQFF

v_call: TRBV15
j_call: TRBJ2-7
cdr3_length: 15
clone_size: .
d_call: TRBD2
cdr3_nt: TGTGCCACCAGCAGAGCGAGCGGGACGCACTACGAGCAGTACTTC
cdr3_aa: CATSRASGTHYEQYF

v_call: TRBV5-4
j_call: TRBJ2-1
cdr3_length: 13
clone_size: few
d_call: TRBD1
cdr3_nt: TGTGCCAGCTTCCTGACAGGGGGCTTTGAGCAGTTCTTC
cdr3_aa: CASFLTGGFEQFF

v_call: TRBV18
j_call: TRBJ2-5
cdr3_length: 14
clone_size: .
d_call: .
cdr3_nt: TGTGCCAGCTCACCCCTCCCTGTACAAGAGACCCAGTACTTC
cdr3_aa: CASSPLPVQETQYF

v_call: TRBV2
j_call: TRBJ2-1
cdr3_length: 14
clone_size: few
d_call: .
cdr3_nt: TGTGCCGGAAGGGAGGACGGCTCCTACAATGAGCAGTTCTTC
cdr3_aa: CAGREDGSYNEQFF

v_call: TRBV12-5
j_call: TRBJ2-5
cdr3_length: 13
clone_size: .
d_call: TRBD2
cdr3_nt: TGTGCTAGTGCCACGGGGGGACGGGAGACCCAGTACTTC
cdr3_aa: CASATGGRETQYF

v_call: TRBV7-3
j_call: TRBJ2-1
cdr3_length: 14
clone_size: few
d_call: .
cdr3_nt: TGTGCCAGCAGCCTAAACTTCTGGGGGGATGAGCAGTTCTTC
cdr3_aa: CASSLNFWGDEQFF

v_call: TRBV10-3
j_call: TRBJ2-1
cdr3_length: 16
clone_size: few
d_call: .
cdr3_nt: TGTGCCATCAGTGGGGGGCCTCCTGGTGGGTACAATGAGCAGTTCTTC
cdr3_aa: CAISGGPPGGYNEQFF

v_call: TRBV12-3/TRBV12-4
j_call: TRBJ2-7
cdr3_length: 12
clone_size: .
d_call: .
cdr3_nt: TGTGCCAGCAGTTTTCGTATCCACGAGCAGTACTTC
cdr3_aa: CASSFRIHEQYF

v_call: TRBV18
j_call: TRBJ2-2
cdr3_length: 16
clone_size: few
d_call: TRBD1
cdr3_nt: TGTGCCAGCTCACCCCGACAGGGTCGGGACACCGGGGAGCTGTTTTTT
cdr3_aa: CASSPRQGRDTGELFF

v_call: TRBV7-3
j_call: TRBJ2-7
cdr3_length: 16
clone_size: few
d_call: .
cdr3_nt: TGTGCCAGCAGCTCCCGTTCAGCGGAAGGGGTCTACGAGCAGTACTTC
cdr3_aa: CASSSRSAEGVYEQYF

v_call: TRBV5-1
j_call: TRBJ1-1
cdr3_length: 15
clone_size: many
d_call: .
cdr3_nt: TGCGCCAGCAGCTTGGGGCAATTCATGAACACTGAAGCTTTCTTT
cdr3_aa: CASSLGQFMNTEAFF

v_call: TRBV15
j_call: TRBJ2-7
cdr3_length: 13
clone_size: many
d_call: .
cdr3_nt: TGTGCCACCAGCGGCAGGACCTACGTTGAGCAGTACTTC
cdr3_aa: CATSGRTYVEQYF

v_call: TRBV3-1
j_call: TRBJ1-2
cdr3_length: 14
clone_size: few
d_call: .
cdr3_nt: TGTGCCAGCAGCCAAGATAGACTTGCTTATGGCTACACCTTC
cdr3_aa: CASSQDRLAYGYTF

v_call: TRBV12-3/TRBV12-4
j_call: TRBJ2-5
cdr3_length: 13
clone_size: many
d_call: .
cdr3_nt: TGTGCCAGCAGTTTAGCGCACCAAGAGACCCAGTACTTC
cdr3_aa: CASSLAHQETQYF

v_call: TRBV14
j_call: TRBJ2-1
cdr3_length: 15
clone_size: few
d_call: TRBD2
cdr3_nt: TGTGCCAGCAGCCAGACTAGCGGAGCCTACAATGAGCAGTTCTTC
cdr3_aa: CASSQTSGAYNEQFF

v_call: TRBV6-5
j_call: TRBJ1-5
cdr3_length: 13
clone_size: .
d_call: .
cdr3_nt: TGTGCCAGCAGTTCTACAGGGCGTCAGCCCCAGCATTTT
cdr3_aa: CASSSTGRQPQHF

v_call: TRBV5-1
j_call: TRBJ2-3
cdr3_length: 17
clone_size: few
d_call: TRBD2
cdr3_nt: TGCGCCAGCAGTCGGACTAGCGGGAGGGGGTTACCTGATACGCAGTATTTT
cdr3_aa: CASSRTSGRGLPDTQYF

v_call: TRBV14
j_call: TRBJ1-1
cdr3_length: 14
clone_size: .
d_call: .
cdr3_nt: TGTGCCAGCAGCCAACAGAGGGAGAGCACTGAAGCTTTCTTT
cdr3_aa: CASSQQRESTEAFF

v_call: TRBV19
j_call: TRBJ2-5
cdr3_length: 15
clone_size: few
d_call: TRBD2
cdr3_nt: TGTGCCAGCAGAGGACTAGCGGGAAACCAAGAGACCCAGTACTTC
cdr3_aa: CASRGLAGNQETQYF

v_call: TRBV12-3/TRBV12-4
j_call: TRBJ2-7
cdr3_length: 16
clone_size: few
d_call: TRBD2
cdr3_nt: TGTGCCAGCAGTTTATCCCCTAGCGGAGGGGAATACGAGCAGTACTTC
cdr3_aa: CASSLSPSGGEYEQYF

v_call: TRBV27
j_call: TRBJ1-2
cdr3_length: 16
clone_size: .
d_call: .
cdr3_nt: TGTGCCAGCAGTTTGACACGCTCGGCACTAAACTATGGCTACACCTTC
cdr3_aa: CASSLTRSALNYGYTF

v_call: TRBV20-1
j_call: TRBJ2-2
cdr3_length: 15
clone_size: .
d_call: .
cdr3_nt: TGCAGTGCTATCTCCACTAGTACGATGACCGGGGAGCTGTTTTTT
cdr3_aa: CSAISTSTMTGELFF

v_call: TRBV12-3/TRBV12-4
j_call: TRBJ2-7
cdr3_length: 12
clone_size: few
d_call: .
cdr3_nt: TGTGCCAGCAGCTTGGGACCGGTCGAGCAGTACTTC
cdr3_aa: CASSLGPVEQYF

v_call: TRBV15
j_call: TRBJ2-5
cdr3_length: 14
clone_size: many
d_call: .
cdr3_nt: TGTGCCACCAGCAGAGGGGGCAGACAAGAGACCCAGTACTTC
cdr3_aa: CATSRGGRQETQYF

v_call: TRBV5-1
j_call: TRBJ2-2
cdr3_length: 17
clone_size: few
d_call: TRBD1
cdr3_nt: TGCGCCAGCAGCCCGCTCGGGGGACAGGGAAACACCGGGGAGCTGTTTTTT
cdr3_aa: CASSPLGGQGNTGELFF

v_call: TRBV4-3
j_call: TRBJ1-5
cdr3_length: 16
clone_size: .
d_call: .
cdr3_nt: TGCGCCAGCAGCCAAGACCCTTACGGTAGCAATCAGCCCCAGCATTTT
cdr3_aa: CASSQDPYGSNQPQHF

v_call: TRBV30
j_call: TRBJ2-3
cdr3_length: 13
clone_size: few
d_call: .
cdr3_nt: TGTGCCTGGATGCTACTCCAGGCAGATACGCAGTATTTT
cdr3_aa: CAWMLLQADTQYF

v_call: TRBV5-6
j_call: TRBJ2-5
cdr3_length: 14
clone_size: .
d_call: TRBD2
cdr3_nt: TGTGCCAGCAGCGATACGGGACTAGCAGAGACCCAGTACTTC
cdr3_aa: CASSDTGLAETQYF

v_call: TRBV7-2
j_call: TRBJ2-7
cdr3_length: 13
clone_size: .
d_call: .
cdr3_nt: TGTGCCAGCAGCACCGCTTACAGGGCCGAGCAGTACTTC
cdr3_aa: CASSTAYRAEQYF

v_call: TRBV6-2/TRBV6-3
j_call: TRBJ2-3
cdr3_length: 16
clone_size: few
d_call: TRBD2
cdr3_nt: TGTGCCAGCAGTTACCCCGGGACTATTATCACAGATACGCAGTATTTT
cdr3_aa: CASSYPGTIITDTQYF

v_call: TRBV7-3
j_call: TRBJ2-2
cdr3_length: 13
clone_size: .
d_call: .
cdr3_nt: TGTGCCAGCAGCCCCGTGGAAGGCGGGGAGCTGTTTTTT
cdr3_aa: CASSPVEGGELFF

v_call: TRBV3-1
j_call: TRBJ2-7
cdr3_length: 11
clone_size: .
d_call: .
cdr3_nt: TGTGCCAGCAGCCAAGGGACACAGCAGTACTTC
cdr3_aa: CASSQGTQQYF

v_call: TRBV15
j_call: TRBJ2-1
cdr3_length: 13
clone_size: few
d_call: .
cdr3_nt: TGTGCCACCAGCGATCGACGGTACAATGAGCAGTTCTTC
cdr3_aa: CATSDRRYNEQFF

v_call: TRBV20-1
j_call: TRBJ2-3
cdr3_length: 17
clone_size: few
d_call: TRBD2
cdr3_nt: TGCTGTGCTCCGACTAGCGGGAGGCTCGCAAGCACAGATACGCAGTATTTT
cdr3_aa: CCAPTSGRLASTDTQYF

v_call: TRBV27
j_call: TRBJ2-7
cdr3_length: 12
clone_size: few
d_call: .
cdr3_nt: TGTGCCAGCGGGGGGGCCACCTACGAGCAGTACTTC
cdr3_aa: CASGGATYEQYF

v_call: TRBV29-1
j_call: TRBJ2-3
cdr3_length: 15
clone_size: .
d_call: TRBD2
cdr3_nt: TGCAGCGTTGTGGGGCTAGCGGGAGATGCAGATACGCAGTATTTT
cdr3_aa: CSVVGLAGDADTQYF

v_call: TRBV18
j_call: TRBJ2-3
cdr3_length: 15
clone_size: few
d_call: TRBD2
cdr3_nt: TGTGCCAGCTCACCACCGACTAGCGGGAGAGATACGCAGTATTTT
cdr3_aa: CASSPPTSGRDTQYF

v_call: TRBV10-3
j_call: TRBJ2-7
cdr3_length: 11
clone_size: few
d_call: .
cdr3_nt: TGTGCCATCAGTGAGGTTAACGAGCAGTACTTC
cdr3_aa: CAISEVNEQYF

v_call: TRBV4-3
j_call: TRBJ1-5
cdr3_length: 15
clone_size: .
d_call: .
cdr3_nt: TGCGCCAGCAGCCCAGTAGTCGGGGGAAGTCAGCCCCAGCATTTT
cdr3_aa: CASSPVVGGSQPQHF

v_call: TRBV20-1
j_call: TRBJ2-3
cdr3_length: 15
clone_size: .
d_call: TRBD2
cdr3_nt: TGCAGTGCTACCGGGACTAGCGGGTTTATGGATACGCAGTATTTT
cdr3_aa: CSATGTSGFMDTQYF

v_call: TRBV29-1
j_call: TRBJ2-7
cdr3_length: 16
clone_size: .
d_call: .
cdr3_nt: TGCAGCGTTGAAGGTGAGAGGGGACGGGGCTCCTACGAGCAGTACTTC
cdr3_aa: CSVEGERGRGSYEQYF

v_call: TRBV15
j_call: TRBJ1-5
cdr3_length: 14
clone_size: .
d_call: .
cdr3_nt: TGTGCCACCAGCAGGCCAGGGTATGGACAGCCCCAGCATTTT
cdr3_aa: CATSRPGYGQPQHF

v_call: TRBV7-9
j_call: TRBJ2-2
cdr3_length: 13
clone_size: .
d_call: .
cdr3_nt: TGTGCCAGCAGCTCATATGGACCCGGGGAGCTGTTTTTT
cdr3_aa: CASSSYGPGELFF

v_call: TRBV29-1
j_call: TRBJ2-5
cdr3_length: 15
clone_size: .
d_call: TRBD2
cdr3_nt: TGCAGCGTGGGGACTAGCGGGAGCAACCAAGAGACCCAGTACTTC
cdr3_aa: CSVGTSGSNQETQYF

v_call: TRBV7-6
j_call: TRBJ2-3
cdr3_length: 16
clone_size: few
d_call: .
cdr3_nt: TGTGCCAGCAGCTTACAGGGTTCGTGGAGCACAGATACGCAGTATTTT
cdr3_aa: CASSLQGSWSTDTQYF

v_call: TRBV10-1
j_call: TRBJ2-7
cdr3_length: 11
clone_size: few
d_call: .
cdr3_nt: TGCGCCAGCAGTGAGGGGTTCGAGCAGTACTTC
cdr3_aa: CASSEGFEQYF